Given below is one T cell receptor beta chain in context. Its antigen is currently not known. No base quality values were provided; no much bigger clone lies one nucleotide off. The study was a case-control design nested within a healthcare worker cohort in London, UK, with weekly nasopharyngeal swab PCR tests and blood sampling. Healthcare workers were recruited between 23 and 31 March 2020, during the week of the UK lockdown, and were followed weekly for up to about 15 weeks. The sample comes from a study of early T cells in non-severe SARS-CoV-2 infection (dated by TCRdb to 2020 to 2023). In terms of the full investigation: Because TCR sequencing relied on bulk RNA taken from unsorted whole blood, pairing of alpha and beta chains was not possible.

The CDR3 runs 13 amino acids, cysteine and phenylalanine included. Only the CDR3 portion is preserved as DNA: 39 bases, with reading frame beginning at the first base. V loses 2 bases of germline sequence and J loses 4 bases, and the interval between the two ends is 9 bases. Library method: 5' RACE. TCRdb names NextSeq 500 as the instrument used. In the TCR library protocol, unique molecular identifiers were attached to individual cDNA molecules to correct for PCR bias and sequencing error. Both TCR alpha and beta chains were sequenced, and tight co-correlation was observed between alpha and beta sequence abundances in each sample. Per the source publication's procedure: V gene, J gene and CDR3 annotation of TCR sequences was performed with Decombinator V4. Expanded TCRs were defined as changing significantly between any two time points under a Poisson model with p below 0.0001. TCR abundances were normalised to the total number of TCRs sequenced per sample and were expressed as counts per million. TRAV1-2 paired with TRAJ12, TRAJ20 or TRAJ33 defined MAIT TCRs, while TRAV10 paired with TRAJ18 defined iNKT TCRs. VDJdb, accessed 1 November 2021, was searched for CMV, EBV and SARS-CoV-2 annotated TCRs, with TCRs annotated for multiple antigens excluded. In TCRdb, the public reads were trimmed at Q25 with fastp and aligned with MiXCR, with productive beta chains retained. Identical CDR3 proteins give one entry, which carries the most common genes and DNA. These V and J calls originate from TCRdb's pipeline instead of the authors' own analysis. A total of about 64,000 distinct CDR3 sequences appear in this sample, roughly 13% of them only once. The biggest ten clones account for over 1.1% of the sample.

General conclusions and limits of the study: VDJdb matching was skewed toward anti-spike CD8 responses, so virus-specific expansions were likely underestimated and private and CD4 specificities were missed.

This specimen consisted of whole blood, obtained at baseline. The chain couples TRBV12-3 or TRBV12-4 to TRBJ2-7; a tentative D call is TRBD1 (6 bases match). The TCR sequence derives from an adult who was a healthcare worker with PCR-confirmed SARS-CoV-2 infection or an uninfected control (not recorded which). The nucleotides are TGTGCCAGCAGTTTAATTCAGGGGTACGAGCAGTACTTC. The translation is CASSLIQGYEQYF.